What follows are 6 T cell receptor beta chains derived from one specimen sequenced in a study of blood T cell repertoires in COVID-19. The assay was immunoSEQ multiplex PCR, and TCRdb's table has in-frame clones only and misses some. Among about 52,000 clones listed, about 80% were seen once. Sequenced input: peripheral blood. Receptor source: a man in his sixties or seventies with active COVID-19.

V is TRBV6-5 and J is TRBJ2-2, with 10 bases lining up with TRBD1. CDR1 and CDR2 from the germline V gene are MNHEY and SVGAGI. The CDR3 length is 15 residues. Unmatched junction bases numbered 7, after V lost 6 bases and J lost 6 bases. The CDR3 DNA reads TGTGCCAGCAGCTGGGACAGGGGATTCGCCGGGGAGCTGTTTTTT. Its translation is CASSWDRGFAGELFF.

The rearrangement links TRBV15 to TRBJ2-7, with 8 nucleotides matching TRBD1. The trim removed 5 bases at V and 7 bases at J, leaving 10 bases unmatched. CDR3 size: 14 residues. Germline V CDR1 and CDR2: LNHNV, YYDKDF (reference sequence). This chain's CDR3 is CATSLLGQVGEQYF. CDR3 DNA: TGTGCCACCAGCCTCCTGGGACAGGTCGGTGAGCAGTACTTC.

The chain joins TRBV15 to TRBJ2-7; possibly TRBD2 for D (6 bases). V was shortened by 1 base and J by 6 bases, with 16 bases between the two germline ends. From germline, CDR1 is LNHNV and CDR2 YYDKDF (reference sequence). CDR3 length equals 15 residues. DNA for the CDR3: TGTGCCACCAGCAGAGGCGGGACCTCGGATGTCGAGCAGTACTTC. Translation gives CATSRGGTSDVEQYF.

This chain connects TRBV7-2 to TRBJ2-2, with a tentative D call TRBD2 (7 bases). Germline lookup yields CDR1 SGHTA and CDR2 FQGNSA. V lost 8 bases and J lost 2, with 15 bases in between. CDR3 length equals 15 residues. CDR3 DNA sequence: TGTGCCAGCCGAGGGGGGGCAGATAACACCGGGGAGCTGTTTTTT. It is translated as CASRGGADNTGELFF.

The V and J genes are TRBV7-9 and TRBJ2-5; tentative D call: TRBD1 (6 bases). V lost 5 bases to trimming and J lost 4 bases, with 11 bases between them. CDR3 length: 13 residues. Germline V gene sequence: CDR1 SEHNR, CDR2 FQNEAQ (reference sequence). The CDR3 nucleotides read TGTGCCAGCAGCCAGGGGTCGATAGAGACCCAGTACTTC. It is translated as CASSQGSIETQYF.

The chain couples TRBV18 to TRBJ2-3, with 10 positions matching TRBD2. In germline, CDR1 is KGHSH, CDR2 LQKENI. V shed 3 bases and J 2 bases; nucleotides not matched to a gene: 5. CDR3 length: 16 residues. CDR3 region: CASSPPSGGPTDTQYF. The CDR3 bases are TGTGCCAGCTCACCGCCTAGCGGGGGTCCCACAGATACGCAGTATTTT.